What follows is one T cell receptor beta chain and its context. Germline V CDR1 and CDR2: LGHDT, YNNKEL (reference sequence). The CDR3 length is 12 residues. Trimming removed 2 bases from V and 8 bases from J, with 6 bases in between. TCRdb independently ran MiXCR on the RACE reads; one entry per CDR3 protein. The data show about 49,000 distinct CDR3 sequences, around 9% seen once. The source of the sample is a study of human T cells and chemical hapten exposure. Study-level background: Subjects had 2% DPC placed on around 2 cm by around 2 cm of upper inner arm skin for sensitization. TCR yields per sample varied, mainly owing to small pooled library volume differences.

Indicated time point: patch test 1, 2 weeks after DPC sensitization. Treatment described: therapeutic diphenylcyclopropenone sensitization with weekly scalp DPC. Blood draws came first, before each patch test. This sequence joins TRBV3-1 and TRBJ2-2, with D uncertain. This clonotype originated in a woman between 45 and 60 years old with alopecia areata. Some clones in this sample may be carry-over from other donors' samples. The sequences come from whole blood, collected in connection with sensitization to the hapten diphenylcyclopropenone (DPC). CDR3 DNA sequence: TGTGCCAGCAGCCAACTTTCGGGGGAGCTGTTTTTT. This gives the protein CASSQLSGELFF.